These 28 T cell receptor beta chains were sequenced from one sample in a study of blood T cell repertoires in COVID-19. Clones were sequenced by immunoSEQ multiplex PCR, and TCRdb holds only the in-frame ones, with some missing. The table shows some 50,000 clones, with over 80% occurring only once. The sample taken for sequencing was peripheral blood. Every receptor here comes from a woman of 80 years or more with COVID-19, enrolled during active disease.

The chain recombines TRBV9 with TRBJ2-2; the D is unclear. This CDR3 has 15 amino acids. Trimming removed 0 bases from V and 6 bases from J, with 12 bases in between. CDR1 is SGDLS, CDR2 YYNGEE, per germline. The CDR3 DNA reads TGTGCCAGCAGCGTAGTCCCGGTAGACTCCGGGGAGCTGTTTTTT. It encodes CASSVVPVDSGELFF.

This chain links TRBV19 with TRBJ1-3; D is ambiguous. Germline V gene lookup returns CDR1 LNHDA and CDR2 SQIVND (reference sequence). Trimming removed 3 bases from V and 4 bases from J, with 16 bases in between. The CDR3 has 16 amino acids. CDR3 residues: CASSILPTSSGNTIYF. For the CDR3, the DNA is TGTGCCAGTAGTATCCTTCCCACATCGTCGGGAAACACCATATATTTT.

The chain combines TRBV5-1 with TRBJ2-3; 10 bases are a match to TRBD2. V lost 4 bases and J lost 2; bases outside the gene matches: 7. This CDR3 comprises 16 residues. The germline gives CDR1 SGHRS, CDR2 YFSETQ. The DNA of the CDR3 is TGCGCCAGCAGCCGATCGGGACTAGCGACCACAGATACGCAGTATTTT. Translated, it gives CASSRSGLATTDTQYF.

This clone was seen a handful of times. The gene calls are TRBV18 and TRBJ1-2; D remains ambiguous. The CDR3 consists of 12 residues. The germline V gene has CDR1 KGHSH and CDR2 LQKENI. V gave up 6 bases and J gave up 12 bases, with 17 bases separating them. The CDR3 DNA sequence: TGTGCCAGCTCCATACACAACAGCCCTGACACCTTC. Amino acid sequence: CASSIHNSPDTF.

The V call is TRBV12-5, the J call TRBJ1-2; D possibly corresponds to TRBD1 (5 bases). CDR3 size: 15 residues. V lost 1 base and J 6 bases, leaving 15 bases between the germline ends. CDR1 and CDR2 (germline): LGHNT, FRNRAP. The CDR3 coding sequence is TGTGCTAGTGGTTTGGCCGGGGGAGGAGGCCATGGCTACACCTTC. Translating it yields CASGLAGGGGHGYTF.

The V call is TRBV27, the J call TRBJ1-5, with a tentative D call TRBD1 (6 bases). CDR3 size: 17 residues. Germline V CDR1 and CDR2: MNHEY, SMNVEV (reference sequence). The germline V and J ends were trimmed by 4 bases and 5 bases, with 21 bases remaining between them. CDR3 nucleotides: TGTGCCAGCAGTTCCGACAGGAAAGGCCTAGGGTATCAGCCCCAGCATTTT. It is translated as CASSSDRKGLGYQPQHF.

The chain links TRBV5-1 to TRBJ2-3, with D tentatively TRBD1 (5 bases). This CDR3 spans 14 amino acids. Germline V gives CDR1 SGHRS, CDR2 YFSETQ. The V and J ends lost 4 bases and 7 bases respectively, with 16 bases between them. DNA for the CDR3: TGCGCCAGCAGCCGGACAAGCGCCCCAAATACGCAGTATTTT. Translated, it gives CASSRTSAPNTQYF. The full variable domain, completed using reference TRBV5-1 and TRBJ2-3, is KAGVTQTPRYLIKTRGQQVTLSCSPISGHRSVSWYQQTPGQGLQFLFEYFSETQRNKGNFPGRFSGRQFSNSRSEMNVSTLELGDSALYLCASSRTSAPNTQYFGPGTRLTVL.

The rearrangement joins TRBV27 to TRBJ2-1; TRBD1 matches at 7 bases. The CDR3 sequence is 15 residues long. Germline assignment: CDR1 MNHEY and CDR2 SMNVEV (reference sequence). V lost 5 bases and J lost 4; bases outside the gene matches: 8. CDR3 in DNA: TGTGCCAGCAGTCCAACAGGGGTGGGATACAATGAGCAGTTCTTC. It yields the protein CASSPTGVGYNEQFF.

This clone has a single count. The V call is TRBV9, the J call TRBJ1-1; no clear D. The CDR3 extends over 14 amino acids. Between the trimmed V and J ends, which lost 3 bases and 3 bases, there was a span of 12 bases. The V gene's germline CDR1 is SGDLS and CDR2 YYNGEE. The DNA of the CDR3 is TGTGCCAGCAGCGATCCCCCCGGGGACACTGAAGCTTTCTTT. It translates to CASSDPPGDTEAFF.

The rearrangement uses TRBV18 and TRBJ1-2; 7 bases line up with TRBD1. J lost 8 bases, V lost 6 bases, and 12 bases had no gene match. The CDR3 spans 14 residues. Germline V gene sequence: CDR1 KGHSH, CDR2 LQKENI. CDR3 sequence reads: CASSPGTAIYGYTF. The CDR3 region has the DNA TGTGCCAGCTCTCCCGGGACAGCTATTTACGGCTACACCTTC. Looking up the rest from reference TRBV18 and TRBJ1-2 gives the full variable domain: NAGVMQNPRHLVRRRGQEARLRCSPMKGHSHVYWYRQLPEEGLKFMVYLQKENIIDESGMPKERFSAEFPKEGPSILRIQQVVRGDSAAYFCASSPGTAIYGYTFGSGTRLTVV.

The chain has TRBV5-4 and TRBJ1-1; D is undetermined. The germline gives CDR1 SGHNT, CDR2 YYREEE (reference sequence). Deletions cut 0 bases from V and 5 bases from J, with 11 bases between. The CDR3 runs 14 residues. CDR3 sequence reads: CASSLAGRRTEAFF. As DNA, the CDR3 is TGTGCCAGCAGCTTGGCTGGCCGGAGGACTGAAGCTTTCTTT.

V and J are TRBV6-4 and TRBJ2-1; TRBD1 aligns across 7 bases. The CDR3 extends over 15 amino acids. Germline V lookup: CDR1 MRHNA, CDR2 SNTAGT. J lost 9 bases, V lost 4 bases, and 12 bases had no gene match. The CDR3 DNA sequence: TGTGCCAGCAGTGTGGTCTACGTTAGACAGGGTGAGCAGTTCTTC. It is translated as CASSVVYVRQGEQFF.

The rearrangement uses TRBV6-6 and TRBJ2-7; 10 positions match TRBD1. The CDR3 covers 15 residues. The germline CDR1 and CDR2 sequences are MNHNY and SVGAGI (reference sequence). V was clipped by 6 bases and J by 0 bases; unmatched bases: 5. CDR3 nucleotides: TGTGCCAGCAGACACGGGACAGGGGACTCCTACGAGCAGTACTTC. Translated: CASRHGTGDSYEQYF.

The V call is TRBV6-6, the J call TRBJ1-5, with D hard to call. The CDR3 has 13 amino acids. V gave up 5 bases and J gave up 3 bases, with 8 bases separating them. Germline V gene sequence: CDR1 MNHNY, CDR2 SVGAGI (reference sequence). The CDR3 DNA is TGTGCCAGCAGTCCTGGCATCAATCAGCCCCAGCATTTT. Protein: CASSPGINQPQHF.

V and J are TRBV7-3 and TRBJ1-2; D possibly corresponds to TRBD1 (5 bases). The CDR3 consists of 13 residues. V dropped 4 bases and J dropped 1 base, with 7 bases sitting between them. Per the germline V gene, CDR1 is SGHTA and CDR2 is FQGTGA. CDR3 sequence: CASSYDSNYGYTF. CDR3 coding DNA: TGTGCCAGCAGCTACGACAGTAACTATGGCTACACCTTC.

The genes are TRBV15 and TRBJ2-5; 14 bases are shared with TRBD2. Per the germline V gene, CDR1 is LNHNV and CDR2 is YYDKDF (reference sequence). This CDR3 is 17 amino acids long. The V and J ends lost 1 base and 7 bases, in that order; junction bases with no gene match: 8. The CDR3, as DNA: TGTGCCACCAGCAGAGGGACTAGCGGGAGGTACTTAGGGACCCAGTACTTC. It encodes CATSRGTSGRYLGTQYF.

The V call is TRBV19, the J call TRBJ1-1; D may be TRBD1 (6 bases). CDR3 length equals 14 residues. Germline-derived CDR1 and CDR2 are LNHDA and SQIVND (reference sequence). The V end was cut by 3 bases, the J end by 3 bases, with 11 bases between. In nucleotides, the CDR3 is TGTGCCAGTAGTATCAGGGGCCAGGACACTGAAGCTTTCTTT. Its protein is CASSIRGQDTEAFF.

The chain carries TRBV3-1 (or the pseudogene TRBV3-2) and TRBJ2-5, with D possibly being TRBD1 (6 bases). Germline V gene sequence: CDR1 LGHDT, CDR2 YNNKEL (reference sequence). This CDR3 region has 16 residues. The V end was cut by 4 bases, the J end by 1 base, with 16 bases between. CDR3 nucleotide sequence: TGTGCCAGCAGCCCCGGATGGGGGCAGGTCCAAGAGACCCAGTACTTC. It specifies CASSPGWGQVQETQYF.

This rearrangement joins TRBV14 to TRBJ1-1; maybe TRBD1 (5 bases). Germline V lookup: CDR1 SGHDN, CDR2 FVKESK. The CDR3 sequence is 12 residues long. V was cut by 3 bases and J by 8 bases, with 10 bases left in between. The CDR3 loop reads CASSQIRTEAFF. The CDR3 DNA reads TGTGCCAGCAGCCAGATAAGGACAGAAGCTTTCTTT.

This clone came up a few times. The genes are TRBV7-6 and TRBJ1-3; D unclear. The CDR3 runs to 15 residues. Germline CDR1 reads SGHVS; CDR2 reads FNYEAQ. Trimming left V 5 bases short and J 0 bases short, with 11 bases between. Written as DNA, the CDR3 is TGTGCCAGCAGCGGCAACGGACTCTCTGGAAACACCATATATTTT. This encodes CASSGNGLSGNTIYF.

The chain employs TRBV24-1 and TRBJ2-3; possibly TRBD2 for D (5 bases). The CDR3 spans 14 residues. The V end was cut by 5 bases, the J end by 6 bases, with 14 bases between. Per the germline V gene, CDR1 is KGHDR and CDR2 is SFDVKD. The CDR3 coding sequence is TGTGCCACCAGTGGTCTTCGCGGACTGGATACGCAGTATTTT. As protein: CATSGLRGLDTQYF.

The genes are TRBV11-1 and TRBJ1-1; 9 bases align to TRBD1. J was trimmed by 2 bases and V by 5 bases; bases with no gene match: 3. This CDR3 spans 14 amino acids. CDR1 SGHAT and CDR2 FQDESV come from the germline V gene (reference sequence). Here the CDR3 DNA reads TGTGCCAGCAGCCTACAGGGGGCAAACACTGAAGCTTTCTTT. Protein sequence: CASSLQGANTEAFF.

This clone has just one count. The rearrangement links TRBV28 to TRBJ1-1, with D perhaps TRBD1 (5 bases). Deletions cut 3 bases from V and 0 bases from J, with 14 bases between. CDR3 length: 16 residues. The germline gives CDR1 MDHEN, CDR2 SYDVKM. CDR3 nucleotide sequence: TGTGCCAGCAGTTTTAATCAGGGCGTTATGAACACTGAAGCTTTCTTT. It yields the protein CASSFNQGVMNTEAFF.

V is TRBV5-1 and J is TRBJ2-1; TRBD2 aligns across 8 bases. Germline V gene sequence: CDR1 SGHRS, CDR2 YFSETQ. This CDR3 contains 15 residues. The V segment lost 4 bases and the J segment 6 bases; nucleotides outside the gene matches: 9. The CDR3 here is CASSPAAGVVNEQFF. CDR3 in DNA: TGCGCCAGCAGCCCCGCAGCGGGAGTCGTCAATGAGCAGTTCTTC.

This chain joins TRBV10-3 and TRBJ2-7; possibly TRBD2 for D (7 bases). The germline V gene has CDR1 ENHRY and CDR2 SYGVKD. The CDR3 runs 12 residues. Between the trimmed V and J ends, which lost 7 bases and 3 bases, there was a span of 10 bases. CDR3 coding DNA: TGTGCCATCAAAGGGGGGGACTACGAGCAGTACTTC. Translating gives CAIKGGDYEQYF.

This clone appeared a few times. This chain joins TRBV7-8 and TRBJ2-7, with TRBD2 matching 11 bases. V lost 8 bases, J lost 1 base, and 16 bases stayed unmatched. Germline CDR1 SGHVS, CDR2 FQNEAQ. The CDR3 covers 18 residues. The CDR3 coding sequence is TGTGCCAGCCCCCCCCCGTCCGGACTAGCGGGTAATTCCTACGAGCAGTACTTC. This gives the protein CASPPPSGLAGNSYEQYF. The entire variable domain, with the rest obtained from reference TRBV7-8 and TRBJ2-7, is as follows: GAGVSQSPRYKVAKRGQDVALRCDPISGHVSLFWYQQALGQGPEFLTYFQNEAQLDKSGLPSDRFFAERPEGSVSTLKIQRTQQEDSAVYLCASPPPSGLAGNSYEQYFGPGTRLTVT.

The CDR3 region is CASSRDRVNQPQHF. CDR3 nucleotide sequence: TGTGCCAGCAGCCGGGACAGGGTCAATCAGCCCCAGCATTTT. The J gene is TRBJ1-5, the V gene TRBV11-2; 9 positions agree with TRBD1. Germline-derived CDR1 and CDR2 are SGHAT and FQNNGV. CDR3 length: 14 residues. J was trimmed by 3 bases and V by 5 bases; bases with no gene match: 2.

The chain carries TRBV6-6 and TRBJ1-2, with D maybe TRBD1 (6 bases). The CDR3 extends over 16 amino acids. With 2 bases removed from V and 7 bases from J, the gap between germline ends came to 20 bases. Per germline, CDR1 MNHNY and CDR2 SVGAGI (reference sequence). The DNA of the CDR3 is TGTGCCAGCAGTTACAATGGGGGGGCGCCTCAAGGTGGCTACACCTTC. It codes for CASSYNGGAPQGGYTF.